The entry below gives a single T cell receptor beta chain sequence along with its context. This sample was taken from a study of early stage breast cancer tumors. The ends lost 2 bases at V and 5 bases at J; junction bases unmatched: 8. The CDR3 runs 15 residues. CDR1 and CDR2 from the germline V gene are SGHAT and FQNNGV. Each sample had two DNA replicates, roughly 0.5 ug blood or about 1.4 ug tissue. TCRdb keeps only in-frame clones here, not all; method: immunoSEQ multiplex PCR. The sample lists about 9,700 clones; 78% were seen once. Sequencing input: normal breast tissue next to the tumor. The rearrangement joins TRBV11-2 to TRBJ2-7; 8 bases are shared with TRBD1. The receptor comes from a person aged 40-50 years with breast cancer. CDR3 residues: CASSLSPGGGHEQYF. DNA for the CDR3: TGTGCCAGCAGCTTATCCCCAGGGGGCGGCCACGAGCAGTACTTC.